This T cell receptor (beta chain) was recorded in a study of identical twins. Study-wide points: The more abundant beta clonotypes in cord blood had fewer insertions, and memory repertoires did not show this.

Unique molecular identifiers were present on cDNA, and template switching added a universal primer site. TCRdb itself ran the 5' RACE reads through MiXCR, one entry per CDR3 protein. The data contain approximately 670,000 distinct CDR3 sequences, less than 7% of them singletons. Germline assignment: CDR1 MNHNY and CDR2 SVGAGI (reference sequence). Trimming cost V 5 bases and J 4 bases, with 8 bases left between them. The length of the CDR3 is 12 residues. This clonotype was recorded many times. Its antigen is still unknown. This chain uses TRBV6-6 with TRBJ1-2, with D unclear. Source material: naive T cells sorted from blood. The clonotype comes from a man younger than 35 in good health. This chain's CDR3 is CASSKVPYGYTF. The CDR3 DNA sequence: TGTGCCAGCAGTAAGGTCCCCTATGGCTACACCTTC.